Below are 30 T cell receptor beta chains sequenced from a single sample in a study of metastatic and nonmetastatic thyroid tumors. TCRdb re-clonotyped the PCR reads via MiXCR. The sample carries some 38,000 clones, less than 15% recorded once. Patients underwent thyroid surgery, and none had received any treatment before it. The sample comprised blood. The receptors were sampled from a female donor with papillary thyroid cancer or a benign thyroid nodule (not recorded which). Some clones in this sample may be carry-over from other donors' samples.

This clone came up a few times. The junction and the germline gene differ at one end; a read error may be behind it. This chain links TRBV7-7 with TRBJ2-2; D not certain. The CDR3 is 12 residues long. Germline CDR1 reads SSHAT; CDR2 reads FNYEAQ (reference sequence). The CDR3 DNA follows: TGTGCTAGCAGCTTAGGTACCGGGGAGCTGTTTTTT. Protein: CASSLGTGELFF.

Worth noting for this clone: A much larger clone sits a single nucleotide away, making a read error possible. The conserved final phenylalanine or tryptophan is absent from the CDR3, which likely points to a read error. The gene calls are TRBV20-1 and TRBJ1-1; D is undetermined. Per germline, CDR1 DFQATT and CDR2 SNEGSKA (reference sequence). The V gene lost 6 bases and the J gene lost 0 bases, with 14 bases spanning the gap. There are 14 residues in the CDR3. CDR3 sequence (DNA): TGCAGTGCCCCAGCCGGTGGGTTGAACACTGAAGCTTTCCTT. Amino acids: CSAPAGGLNTEAFL.

As regards this clone: A much larger clone lies a single base off, so this may be a read error. The gene calls are TRBV5-4 and TRBJ2-2; D possibly corresponds to TRBD2 (6 bases). CDR3 length equals 16 residues. In germline, CDR1 is SGHNT, CDR2 YYREEE (reference sequence). The CDR3 region has the DNA TGTGCCAACAGCCCCCAGCCGGGAGCGAACACCGGGGAGCTGTTTTTT. Encoded protein: CANSPQPGANTGELFF.

This clone has a count of ten or more. The rearrangement links TRBV7-9 to TRBJ2-7; possibly TRBD1 for D (5 bases). From germline, CDR1 is SEHNR and CDR2 FQNEAQ (reference sequence). V gave up 5 bases and J gave up 5 bases, with 10 bases separating them. The length of the CDR3 is 12 residues. CDR3 nucleotide sequence: TGTGCCAGCAGCCCCCAGGGTAACGAGCAGTACTTC. Its translation is CASSPQGNEQYF.

By share, this clone ranks as medium-sized (0.01 to 0.1%). V usage is TRBV28 and J usage is TRBJ2-7; 9 bases agree with TRBD1. V dropped 4 bases and J dropped 5; count of bases not matched to a gene: 9. Germline assignment: CDR1 MDHEN and CDR2 SYDVKM. The CDR3 length is 15 residues. CDR3 DNA sequence: TGTGCCAGCAGTTCTCAAACCGGGACAGGGAACGAGCAGTACTTC. As protein: CASSSQTGTGNEQYF.

This clone was seen repeatedly, ten times or more. Other DNA sequences in the same sample also yield this CDR3. This chain connects TRBV20-1 to TRBJ2-4, with D perhaps given as TRBD1 or TRBD2 (6 bases each). V was clipped by 3 bases and J by 9 bases, with 15 bases between them. Looked up from germline, CDR1 is DFQATT and CDR2 is SNEGSKA (reference sequence). The CDR3 length is 13 residues. The CDR3: CSARTGGGGIQYF. As DNA, the CDR3 is TGCAGTGCTAGGACAGGAGGGGGTGGCATTCAGTACTTC.

The table lists this clone with many counts. V is TRBV3-1 and J is TRBJ2-7; a possible D gene is TRBD2 (5 bases). The germline V gene has CDR1 LGHDT and CDR2 YNNKEL (reference sequence). CDR3 length equals 14 residues. V lost 0 bases to trimming and J lost 6 bases, with 12 bases between them. The CDR3 coding sequence is TGTGCCAGCAGCCAAGAAAGTGTCCGGGGCGAGCAGTACTTC. This gives the protein CASSQESVRGEQYF.

Many counts were recorded for this clone. The J gene is TRBJ2-7, the V gene TRBV2, with D maybe TRBD2 (5 bases). Trimming removed 1 base from V and 7 bases from J, with 8 bases in between. The CDR3 sequence is 12 residues long. The germline V gene encodes CDR1 SNHLY and CDR2 FYNNEI. The DNA of the CDR3 is TGTGCCAGCAGTGAAGTCGGCGGGGAGCAGTACTTC. Its protein is CASSEVGGEQYF.

This clone occurred many times. V gene TRBV11-2 combines with J gene TRBJ2-6, with D possibly being TRBD1 (6 bases). This CDR3 comprises 17 residues. CDR1 is SGHAT and CDR2 is FQNNGV in the germline V gene. The ends were cut back, 3 bases at V and 0 bases at J, with 12 bases in the middle. CDR3 DNA: TGTGCCAGCAGCTTGAACAGGGTCACCTCTGGGGCCAACGTCCTGACTTTC. Translating it yields CASSLNRVTSGANVLTF.

This clone showed up many times. The V gene is TRBV29-1, the J gene TRBJ2-5; D perhaps matches TRBD2 (6 bases). The length of the CDR3 is 13 residues. Trimming removed 7 bases from V and 2 bases from J, with 14 bases in between. CDR1 is SQVTM, CDR2 ANQGSEA, per germline. DNA for the CDR3: TGCAGCGGCGGAGGGGCCTTTCAAGAGACCCAGTACTTC. Translating gives CSGGGAFQETQYF.

In this sample, this clone turned up many times. V and J are TRBV5-1 and TRBJ1-1; D is uncertain. CDR1 is SGHRS, CDR2 YFSETQ, per germline. Trimming left V 6 bases short and J 0 bases short, with 12 bases between. The CDR3 has 14 residues. The CDR3 coding sequence is TGCGCCAGCAAAAGCACTACTATGAACACTGAAGCTTTCTTT. Translated: CASKSTTMNTEAFF.

This clone was seen once. At one boundary the junction diverges from the germline segment, which might be a read error. The chain combines TRBV5-1 with TRBJ2-1, with 11 bases fitting TRBD2. Germline CDR1 SGHRS, CDR2 YFSETQ. CDR3 length: 16 amino acids. In DNA, the CDR3 is TGCGCCAGCAGCGGTCGACTAGCGGGAAAAGGGAATGAGCAGTCCTTC. Translation: CASSGRLAGKGNEQSF. Complete variable domain (other parts from reference TRBV5-1 and TRBJ2-1): KAGVTQTPRYLIKTRGQQVTLSCSPISGHRSVSWYQQTPGQGLQFLFEYFSETQRNKGNFPGRFSGRQFSNSRSEMNVSTLELGDSALYLCASSGRLAGKGNEQSFGPGTRLTVL.

This clone was seen repeatedly, ten times or more. The chain employs TRBV20-1 and TRBJ2-1; 8 bases align to TRBD2. This CDR3 contains 16 residues. With V trimmed by 6 bases and J by 0 bases, 10 bases remained unmatched. Germline CDR1 DFQATT, CDR2 SNEGSKA (reference sequence). CDR3 sequence (DNA): TGCAGTGCAGGGTCGGCAAGCGGGAGCTCCTACAATGAGCAGTTCTTC. Amino acid sequence: CSAGSASGSSYNEQFF.

A note on this clone: Germline is not matched at one junction end, which may reflect a read error. The V call is TRBV6-1, the J call TRBJ1-5, with D maybe TRBD1 (5 bases). This CDR3 spans 16 amino acids. Per germline, CDR1 MNHNS and CDR2 SASEGT. This CDR3 reads CASSREGFLSNQPQHF. The DNA of the CDR3 is TGTGCAAGCAGCCGAGAGGGGTTTTTAAGTAATCAGCCCCAGCATTTT.

In regard to this clone: An end of the junction differs from the germline gene, which may be a read error. The chain joins TRBV30 to TRBJ1-5; D uncertain. This CDR3 is built from 15 residues. Germline loops: CDR1 GTSNPN, CDR2 SVGIG (reference sequence). The CDR3 loop reads CVWSAGRWHAQPQHF. The CDR3 DNA sequence: TGTGTCTGGAGTGCTGGCAGGTGGCATGCTCAGCCCCAGCATTTT.

At least ten counts were recorded for this clone. The chain has TRBV4-2 and TRBJ2-7; 8 bases line up with TRBD1. Germline V gives CDR1 LGHNA, CDR2 YNFKEQ. With 4 bases clipped from V and 6 bases from J, the junction kept 2 bases outside the gene matches. The CDR3 has 12 residues. The CDR3 nucleotides read TGTGCCAGCAGCCTAACAGGGGGCGAGCAGTACTTC. As protein: CASSLTGGEQYF.

In its sample, this clone ranks as medium-sized. This chain connects TRBV6-1 to TRBJ2-1; D remains unclear. The V end was cut by 6 bases, the J end by 6 bases, with 15 bases between. Per germline, CDR1 MNHNS and CDR2 SASEGT. The CDR3 sequence is 14 residues long. The CDR3 nucleotides read TGTGCCAGCAGCCAAGGGTCTGCACGCAATGAGCAGTTCTTC. The encoded protein is CASSQGSARNEQFF.

At least ten counts were recorded for this clone. The rearrangement joins TRBV5-1 to TRBJ2-3, with D maybe TRBD2 (6 bases). Germline V CDR1 and CDR2: SGHRS, YFSETQ. The CDR3 consists of 13 residues. Trimming took 5 bases from V and 4 from J, leaving 11 bases between them. The CDR3 protein is CASSRGFSDTQYF. The CDR3, as DNA: TGCGCCAGCAGTCGGGGGTTTTCAGATACGCAGTATTTT. The variable domain in full, completed from reference TRBV5-1 and TRBJ2-3, reads KAGVTQTPRYLIKTRGQQVTLSCSPISGHRSVSWYQQTPGQGLQFLFEYFSETQRNKGNFPGRFSGRQFSNSRSEMNVSTLELGDSALYLCASSRGFSDTQYFGPGTRLTVL.

This clone was counted many times. V gene TRBV20-1 combines with J gene TRBJ2-7, with no clear D. V lost 2 bases to trimming and J lost 4 bases, with 9 bases between them. This CDR3 is 12 amino acids long. The germline V gene encodes CDR1 DFQATT and CDR2 SNEGSKA (reference sequence). Written as DNA, the CDR3 is TGCAGTGCTAGAACTCCTTTTTACGAGCAGTACTTC. Encoded protein: CSARTPFYEQYF.

This clone was recorded at least ten times. This chain joins TRBV4-1 and TRBJ1-2; D gene uncertain. With 0 bases removed from V and 5 bases from J, the gap between germline ends came to 16 bases. The germline V gene encodes CDR1 MGHRA and CDR2 YSYEKL. The CDR3 extends over 16 amino acids. The CDR3 reads CASSQEEDRGIYGYTF. As DNA, the CDR3 is TGCGCCAGCAGCCAAGAGGAGGATCGTGGTATTTATGGCTACACCTTC.

The J gene is TRBJ1-2, the V gene TRBV28; D is unresolved. The CDR3 contains 14 residues. V lost 3 bases and J 3 bases, leaving 11 bases between the germline ends. Germline CDR1 is MDHEN and CDR2 is SYDVKM. CDR3 DNA sequence: TGTGCCAGCAGTTTTACATTGGGAGACTATGGCTACACCTTC. It codes for CASSFTLGDYGYTF.

Only a few counts were recorded for this clone. One end of the junction is discordant with germline, which a read error may explain. The V call is TRBV15, the J call TRBJ2-1; TRBD2 matches at 8 bases. The CDR3 is made up of 15 amino acids. Germline values: CDR1 LNHNV, CDR2 YYDKDF (reference sequence). The DNA for the CDR3 is TGTGCCACGCGTAGCGGGATGGGATCCTATAATGAGCAGTTCTTC. Translated: CATRSGMGSYNEQFF.

This clone was detected many times. The V gene is TRBV28, the J gene TRBJ1-1; D is perhaps TRBD1 (5 bases). The CDR3 sequence is 18 residues long. V was trimmed by 2 bases and J by 1 base, leaving 20 bases between them. Germline V gene lookup returns CDR1 MDHEN and CDR2 SYDVKM. In DNA, the CDR3 is TGTGCCAGCAGTTTAGGGACGTTTGCGGGCAGAACGAACACTGAAGCTTTCTTT. Its translation is CASSLGTFAGRTNTEAFF.

This clone was detected ten times or more. The gene calls are TRBV27 and TRBJ2-7, with a tentative D call TRBD1 (6 bases). Germline loops: CDR1 MNHEY, CDR2 SMNVEV (reference sequence). The length of the CDR3 is 14 residues. Trimming stripped 5 bases from V and 0 bases from J, with 11 bases between. The CDR3 DNA is TGTGCCAGCAGTGCCCGGGACAACTCCTACGAGCAGTACTTC. Its translation is CASSARDNSYEQYF.

As concerns this clone: One base away lies a much larger clone, so this may be a sequencing read error. This sample includes further DNA sequences coding for the same CDR3. J is TRBJ2-3 and V is TRBV2, with 9 bases lining up with TRBD1. J was trimmed by 5 bases and V by 0 bases; bases with no gene match: 12. The CDR3 consists of 18 residues. Germline CDR1 and CDR2: SNHLY and FYNNEI. The chain's CDR3 is CASSEAGGTGFVGDTQYF. Written as DNA, the CDR3 is TGTGCCAGCAGTGAAGCGGGGGGGACAGGGTTCGTTGGAGATACGCAGTATTTT.

The table lists this clone with many counts. V is TRBV30 and J is TRBJ2-7, with D possibly TRBD1 on 6 matching bases. The length of the CDR3 is 13 residues. CDR1 and CDR2 from the germline V gene are GTSNPN and SVGIG (reference sequence). V shed 6 bases and J shed 5 bases, with 17 bases lying between them. CDR3 region: CACLPGTKNEQYF. The CDR3 DNA reads TGTGCCTGCCTTCCCGGGACAAAAAACGAGCAGTACTTC.

By frequency in the sample, this clone is medium-sized (0.01 to 0.1%). The gene calls are TRBV28 and TRBJ2-7; 7 positions agree with TRBD2. The J segment lost 3 bases and the V segment lost 10 bases, leaving 15 bases of the junction unmatched. The CDR3 runs 15 residues. CDR1 is MDHEN, CDR2 SYDVKM, per germline. This CDR3 reads CATSRGGAGDYEQYF. The CDR3 coding sequence is TGTGCCACCTCGAGGGGAGGGGCGGGGGACTACGAGCAGTACTTC.

This clone was picked up many times. The chain is built from TRBV18 and TRBJ2-7; the D is unclear. The CDR3 covers 12 residues. Germline V lookup: CDR1 KGHSH, CDR2 LQKENI. V shed 2 bases and J shed 4 bases, with 6 bases lying between them. The CDR3 DNA is TGTGCCAGCTCACCAACCGGTTACGAGCAGTACTTC. It is translated as CASSPTGYEQYF.

This clone was recorded at least ten times. The chain employs TRBV14 and TRBJ2-1, with D perhaps being TRBD1 or TRBD2 (5 bases each). V was cut by 4 bases and J by 12 bases, with 19 bases left in between. Per germline, CDR1 SGHDN and CDR2 FVKESK. The CDR3 is made up of 14 amino acids. For the CDR3, the DNA is TGTGCCAGCAGCCCCTCGAGGCGGGTAAGGGGGCAGTTCTTC. Its translation: CASSPSRRVRGQFF.

This rearrangement joins TRBV30 to TRBJ2-2, with 8 bases identical to TRBD1. The junction had 6 bases not matched to a gene; V was cut back by 2 bases and J by 4 bases. The CDR3 is 15 amino acids. Germline V gives CDR1 GTSNPN, CDR2 SVGIG (reference sequence). The CDR3 nucleotides read TGTGCCTGGAGTCCCAGGACAGGGCCCACCGGGGAGCTGTTTTTT. Its translation: CAWSPRTGPTGELFF.